This T cell receptor beta chain originates from a study of shared clonotypes between healthy human individuals. General study findings and limits: At large depth, rarefaction still showed sorted-subset sequencing to be incomplete. Several donors held about 4.5% of naive CD4 clonotypes in common. Naive subsets typically showed greater estimated richness than memory subsets.

Comments on this clone: No antigen is known for it. The sample holds other DNA sequences that translate to the same CDR3.

Trimming shortened V by 2 bases and J by 3 bases, and 8 bases separated the two germline ends. This CDR3 is 14 amino acids long. From germline, CDR1 is SGHRS and CDR2 YFSETQ. Repertoires were generated with immunoSEQ multiplex PCR, while TCRdb's copy carries only in-frame clones and drops some. The sample consists of 1,400,000 or so clones, 97% to 99% of them appearing once. All donors were healthy HIV-negative adults lacking recent acute infections or vaccinations. The sequence was collected from a man aged 30 to 45 in good health. The sample taken for sequencing was naive CD4+ T cells sorted from blood. Subset of the sample: CD45RA+ positively selected. The chain links TRBV5-1 to TRBJ1-4; D gene ambiguous. The CDR3 region has the DNA TGCGCCAGCAGCTTAGGCGGGGCTAATGAAAAACTGTTTTTT. Translation: CASSLGGANEKLFF.